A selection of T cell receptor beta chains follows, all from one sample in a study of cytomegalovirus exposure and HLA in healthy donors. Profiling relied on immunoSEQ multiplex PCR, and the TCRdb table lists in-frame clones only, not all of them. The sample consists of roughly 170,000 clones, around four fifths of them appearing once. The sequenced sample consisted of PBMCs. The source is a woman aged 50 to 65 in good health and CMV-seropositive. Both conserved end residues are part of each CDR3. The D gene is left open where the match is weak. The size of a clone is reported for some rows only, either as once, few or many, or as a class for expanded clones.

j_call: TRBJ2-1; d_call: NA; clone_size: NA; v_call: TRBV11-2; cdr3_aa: CASGGKSNSPQGNEQFF; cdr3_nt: TGTGCCAGCGGCGGGAAGAGCAACAGCCCTCAGGGCAATGAGCAGTTCTTC
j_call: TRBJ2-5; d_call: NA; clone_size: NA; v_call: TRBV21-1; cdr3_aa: CASSSQRGEGLTRQYF; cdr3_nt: TGTGCCAGCAGCTCGCAAAGGGGGGAGGGGCTTACGAGGCAGTACTTC
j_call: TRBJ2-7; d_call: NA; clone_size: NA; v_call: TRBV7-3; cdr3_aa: CASSLTYRDEQYF; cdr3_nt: TGTGCCAGCAGCTTAACGTACAGGGACGAGCAGTACTTC
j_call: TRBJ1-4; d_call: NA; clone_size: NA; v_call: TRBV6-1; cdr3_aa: CASSEGFGIIEKLFF; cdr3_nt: TGTGCCAGCAGTGAAGGATTTGGCATCATCGAAAAACTGTTTTTT
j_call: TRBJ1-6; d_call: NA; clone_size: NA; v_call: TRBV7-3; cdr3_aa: CASSLDPGAYSPLHF; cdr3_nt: TGTGCCAGCAGCTTAGACCCAGGGGCTTATTCACCCCTCCACTTT
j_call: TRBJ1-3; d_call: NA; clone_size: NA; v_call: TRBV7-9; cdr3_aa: CASSPPGRGNTIYF; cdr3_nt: TGTGCCAGCAGCCCCCCAGGGCGTGGAAACACCATATATTTT
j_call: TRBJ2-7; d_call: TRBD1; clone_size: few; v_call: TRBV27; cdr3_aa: CATRTGGTYEQYF; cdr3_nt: TGTGCCACCCGGACAGGGGGTACCTACGAGCAGTACTTC
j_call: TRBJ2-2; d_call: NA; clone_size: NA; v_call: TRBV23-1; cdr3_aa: CASSQSAGTNTGELFF; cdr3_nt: TGCGCCAGCAGTCAATCGGCAGGAACGAACACCGGGGAGCTGTTTTTT
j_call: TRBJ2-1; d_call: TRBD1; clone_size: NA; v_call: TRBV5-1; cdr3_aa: CASSLGTGPNEQFF; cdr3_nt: TGCGCCAGCAGCCTCGGGACAGGGCCCAATGAGCAGTTCTTC
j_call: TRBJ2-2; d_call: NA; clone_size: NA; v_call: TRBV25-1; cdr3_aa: CASSDRVGAANTGELFF; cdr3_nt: TGTGCCAGCAGTGATAGAGTAGGGGCGGCCAACACCGGGGAGCTGTTTTTT
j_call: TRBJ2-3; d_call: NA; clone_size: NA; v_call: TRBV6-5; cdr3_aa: CASSQVHGADTQYF; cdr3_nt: TGTGCCAGCAGTCAGGTCCATGGCGCAGATACGCAGTATTTT
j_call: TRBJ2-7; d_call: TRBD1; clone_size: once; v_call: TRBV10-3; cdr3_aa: CAISGTGVTYEQYF; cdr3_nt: TGTGCCATCAGTGGCACAGGGGTGACCTACGAGCAGTACTTC
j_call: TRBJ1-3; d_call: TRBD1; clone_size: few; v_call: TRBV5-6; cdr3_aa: CASSTGGYSSGNTIYF; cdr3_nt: TGTGCCAGCAGCACAGGGGGATACTCCTCTGGAAACACCATATATTTT
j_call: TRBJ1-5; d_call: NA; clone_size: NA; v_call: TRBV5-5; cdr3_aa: CASSPYLTASNQPQHF; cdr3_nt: TGTGCCAGCAGCCCCTACCTTACAGCTAGCAATCAGCCCCAGCATTTT
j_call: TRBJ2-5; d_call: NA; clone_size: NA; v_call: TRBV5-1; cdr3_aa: CASSLFGFGESETQYF; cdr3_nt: TGCGCCAGCAGCTTATTTGGCTTCGGGGAATCAGAGACCCAGTACTTC
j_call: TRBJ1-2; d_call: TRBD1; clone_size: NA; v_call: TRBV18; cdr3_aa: CASSPWDRGRHGYTF; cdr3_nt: TGTGCCAGCTCACCTTGGGACAGGGGGCGGCATGGCTACACCTTC
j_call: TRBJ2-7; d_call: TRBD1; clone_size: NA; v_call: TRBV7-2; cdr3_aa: CASSFSAGTGYEQYF; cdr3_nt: TGTGCCAGCAGCTTTAGTGCCGGGACAGGCTACGAGCAGTACTTC
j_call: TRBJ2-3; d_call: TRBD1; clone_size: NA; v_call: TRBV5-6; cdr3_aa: CASSLSGQGLADTQYF; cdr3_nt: TGTGCCAGCAGCTTGTCCGGACAGGGTTTAGCAGATACGCAGTATTTT
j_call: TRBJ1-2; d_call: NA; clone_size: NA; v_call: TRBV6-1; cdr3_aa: CASSERTALPRANYGYTF; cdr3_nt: TGTGCCAGCAGTGAACGGACAGCTCTACCCCGGGCTAACTATGGCTACACCTTC
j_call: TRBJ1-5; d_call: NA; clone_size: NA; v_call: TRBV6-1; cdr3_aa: CASSLGPRGGQPQHF; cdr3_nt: TGTGCCAGCAGTCTTGGACCAAGGGGTGGTCAGCCCCAGCATTTT
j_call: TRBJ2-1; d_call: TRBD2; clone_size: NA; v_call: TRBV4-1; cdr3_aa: CASSQDPTSPYNEQFF; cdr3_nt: TGCGCCAGCAGCCAAGACCCGACTAGCCCCTACAATGAGCAGTTCTTC
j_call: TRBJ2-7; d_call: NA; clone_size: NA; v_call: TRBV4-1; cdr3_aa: CASSQIDRGGYEQYF; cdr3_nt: TGCGCCAGCAGCCAGATCGATAGGGGCGGCTACGAGCAGTACTTC